The T cell receptor beta chain under discussion was sequenced for a study of control samples from healthy donors and cancer patients. Trimming shortened V by 4 bases and J by 3 bases, and 11 bases separated the two germline ends. CDR3 length: 13 residues. The germline V gene has CDR1 SGDLS and CDR2 YYNGEE. Libraries were prepared by immunoSEQ multiplex PCR; TCRdb keeps only in-frame clonotypes and omits some of them. This table holds 25,000 to 35,000 clones, about 87% found once. The genes are TRBV9 and TRBJ2-7, with no clear D. Sequencing used PBMCs. This receptor was taken from a woman in her thirties or forties with lung cancer. Written as DNA, the CDR3 is TGTGCCAGCAGCCGTCAGGACGGCTACGAGCAGTACTTC. Amino acid sequence: CASSRQDGYEQYF.